These T cell receptor beta chains were read from a single sample in a study of blood T cells in healthy people across ages. TCRdb re-derived calls from the 5' RACE reads in MiXCR, one entry per CDR3 protein. The data show roughly 830,000 distinct CDR3 sequences, 62% seen once. The sample comprised blood. These receptors were taken from a man aged 30 to 45 in good health. CDR3s include the opening cysteine and the closing phenylalanine or tryptophan. The D gene is left open where the match is weak. The size entry is marked missing in some rows and otherwise reads once, few, many or a size class.

J: TRBJ2-5; V: TRBV6-6; D: NA; size: NA; CDR3: CASSYSFGAETQYF; DNA: TGTGCCAGCAGTTACTCGTTCGGGGCAGAGACCCAGTACTTC
J: TRBJ1-2; V: TRBV4-3; D: TRBD1; size: NA; CDR3: CASSQGGTGDGYGYTF; DNA: TGCGCCAGCAGCCAAGGAGGGACAGGGGATGGATATGGCTACACCTTC
J: TRBJ2-1; V: TRBV10-3; D: TRBD1; size: NA; CDR3: CAIRDRDPYNEQFF; DNA: TGTGCCATCAGGGACAGGGACCCCTACAATGAGCAGTTCTTC
J: TRBJ2-7; V: TRBV6-6; D: NA; size: few; CDR3: CASSLQEYEQYF; DNA: TGTGCCAGCAGCCTTCAGGAATACGAGCAGTACTTC
J: TRBJ2-3; V: TRBV10-3; D: NA; size: NA; CDR3: CAIRDSGTTSTDTQYF; DNA: TGTGCCATCAGGGATTCCGGGACAACTAGCACAGATACGCAGTATTTT
J: TRBJ1-2; V: TRBV4-3; D: NA; size: NA; CDR3: CASSQEVRGESYTF; DNA: TGCGCCAGCAGCCAAGAGGTCCGGGGAGAGTCCTACACCTTC
J: TRBJ2-3; V: TRBV10-3; D: NA; size: NA; CDR3: CAISDGARLTDTQYF; DNA: TGTGCCATCAGTGACGGGGCTAGGCTCACAGATACGCAGTATTTT
J: TRBJ2-5; V: TRBV15; D: TRBD1; size: NA; CDR3: CATSTGDQGTQYF; DNA: TGTGCCACCTCGACAGGGGACCAGGGGACCCAGTACTTC
J: TRBJ2-7; V: TRBV14; D: NA; size: NA; CDR3: CASSQERADGYEQYF; DNA: TGTGCCAGCAGCCAAGAGAGGGCGGACGGGTACGAGCAGTACTTC
J: TRBJ2-2; V: TRBV6-2/TRBV6-3; D: TRBD1; size: NA; CDR3: CASRPGQGLELTGELFF; DNA: TGTGCCAGCAGACCCGGACAGGGTCTAGAACTAACCGGGGAGCTGTTTTTT